This T cell receptor beta chain emerged from a study of Graves' ophthalmopathy and Graves' hyperthyroidism. V shed 1 base and J shed 0 bases, with 7 bases lying between them. The CDR3 has 14 amino acids. Germline V lookup: CDR1 DFQATT, CDR2 SNEGSKA (reference sequence). Study-wide results and caveats: The model forecast ophthalmopathy progression, reaching 70.59% sensitivity and about 75% specificity. Detection in blood was also observed for most expanded thyroid clonotypes above 0.001 frequency.

Points on this clonotype: The target antigen is unknown.

The authors amplified TCR beta CDR3 regions from RNA transcripts. HTBI primers primed a first-round RT-PCR, and a second-round multiplex PCR followed. A single record per CDR3 protein comes from TCRdb applying MiXCR to the multiplex PCR reads. The sample has 660,000 or so distinct CDR3 sequences; over 40% are singletons. The clonotype was recovered from an adult man with Graves' ophthalmopathy. The sequencing input was peripheral blood. This sequence joins TRBV20-1 and TRBJ1-3; D may be TRBD1 (5 bases). CDR3 in DNA: TGCAGTGCTAGAGTGGGGGGCTCTGGAAACACCATATATTTT. Its translation: CSARVGGSGNTIYF.